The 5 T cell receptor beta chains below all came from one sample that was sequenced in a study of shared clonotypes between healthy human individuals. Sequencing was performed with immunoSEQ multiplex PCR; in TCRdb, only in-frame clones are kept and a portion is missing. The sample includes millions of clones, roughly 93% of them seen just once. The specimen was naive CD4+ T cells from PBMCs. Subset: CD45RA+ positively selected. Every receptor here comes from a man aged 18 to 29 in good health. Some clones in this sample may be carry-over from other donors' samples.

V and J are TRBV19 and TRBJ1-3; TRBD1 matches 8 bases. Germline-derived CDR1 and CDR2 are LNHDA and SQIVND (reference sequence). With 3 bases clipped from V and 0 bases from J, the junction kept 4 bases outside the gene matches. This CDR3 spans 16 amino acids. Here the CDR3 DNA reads TGTGCCAGTAGTATCCCAGGGGGCCCCTCTGGAAACACCATATATTTT. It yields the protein CASSIPGGPSGNTIYF.

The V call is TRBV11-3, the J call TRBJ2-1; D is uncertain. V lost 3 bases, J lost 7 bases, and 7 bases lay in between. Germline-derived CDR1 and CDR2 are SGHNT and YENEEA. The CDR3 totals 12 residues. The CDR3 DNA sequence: TGTGCCAGCAGCTTGTATGGTAATGAGCAGTTCTTC. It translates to CASSLYGNEQFF. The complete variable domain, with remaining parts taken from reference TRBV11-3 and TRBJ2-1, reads EAGVVQSPRYKIIEKKQPVAFWCNPISGHNTLYWYLQNLGQGPELLIRYENEEAVDDSQLPKDRFSAERLKGVDSTLKIQPAELGDSAVYLCASSLYGNEQFFGPGTRLTVL.

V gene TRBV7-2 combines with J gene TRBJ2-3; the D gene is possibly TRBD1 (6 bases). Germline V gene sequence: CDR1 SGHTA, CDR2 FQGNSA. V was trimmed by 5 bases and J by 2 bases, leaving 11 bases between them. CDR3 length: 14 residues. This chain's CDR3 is CASSTRDTTDTQYF. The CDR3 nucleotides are TGTGCCAGCAGCACCCGGGACACCACAGATACGCAGTATTTT.

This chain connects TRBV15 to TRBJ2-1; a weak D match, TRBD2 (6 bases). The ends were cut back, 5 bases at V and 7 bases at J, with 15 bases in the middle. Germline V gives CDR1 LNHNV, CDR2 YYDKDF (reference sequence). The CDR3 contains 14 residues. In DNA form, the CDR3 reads TGTGCCACCAGCGATAGGGAGGAACAAAATGAGCAGTTCTTC. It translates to CATSDREEQNEQFF.

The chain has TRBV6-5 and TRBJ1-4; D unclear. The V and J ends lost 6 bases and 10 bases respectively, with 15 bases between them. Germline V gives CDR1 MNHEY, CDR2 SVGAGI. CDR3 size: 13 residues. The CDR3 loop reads CASSPTDGGKLFF. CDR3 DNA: TGTGCCAGCAGCCCCACGGACGGAGGAAAACTGTTTTTT.